A selection of T cell receptor beta chains follows, all from one sample in a study of blood T cell repertoires in COVID-19. Produced via immunoSEQ multiplex PCR; TCRdb's table is partial and in-frame only. The table has about 410,000 clones, 86% seen once. What was sequenced was peripheral blood. Source of these receptors: a woman aged 25 to 39 with active or convalescent COVID-19. CDR3s include the opening cysteine and the closing phenylalanine or tryptophan. D genes are given only for firm matches. Size values are once, few and many counts, or a class for expanded clones, and some rows have none.

v_call	d_call	clone_size	j_call	cdr3_aa	cdr3_nt
TRBV20-1	-	-	TRBJ1-1	CSASSPSLGDTEAFF	TGCAGTGCTAGTTCACCCTCCCTAGGGGACACTGAAGCTTTCTTT
TRBV7-8	TRBD2	-	TRBJ2-5	CASSLGLAGGVQETQYF	TGTGCCAGCAGCCTGGGACTAGCGGGAGGGGTCCAAGAGACCCAGTACTTC
TRBV6-5	TRBD2	-	TRBJ2-2	CASRIAGHNTGELFF	TGTGCCAGCAGGATAGCGGGACATAACACCGGGGAGCTGTTTTTT
TRBV20-1	TRBD1	-	TRBJ2-1	CSASKQGTYNEQFF	TGCAGTGCTAGTAAACAGGGGACCTACAATGAGCAGTTCTTC
TRBV19	TRBD1	few	TRBJ2-7	CASSEPGQVTYEQYF	TGTGCCAGTAGTGAACCGGGACAGGTGACCTACGAGCAGTACTTC
TRBV2	TRBD1	-	TRBJ1-3	CASSWTGRISGNTIYF	TGTGCCAGCAGTTGGACAGGACGGATCTCTGGAAACACCATATATTTT
TRBV5-4	-	-	TRBJ2-5	CASSLWSERETQYF	TGTGCCAGCAGCTTGTGGTCCGAGAGGGAGACCCAGTACTTC
TRBV5-5	TRBD1	-	TRBJ1-2	CASSGILQGSIPYGYTF	TGTGCCAGCAGCGGAATCCTACAGGGGAGCATCCCATATGGCTACACCTTC
TRBV6-1	-	-	TRBJ1-4	CASSETPGTRYEKLFF	TGTGCCAGCAGTGAGACTCCCGGGACACGATATGAAAAACTGTTTTTT
TRBV28	-	-	TRBJ1-1	CASTLVDTEAFF	TGTGCCAGCACTCTGGTAGACACTGAAGCTTTCTTT
TRBV7-9	TRBD1	once	TRBJ1-2	CASSLARQGERDGYTF	TGTGCCAGCAGCTTAGCCAGACAGGGGGAAAGAGATGGCTACACCTTC
TRBV6-5	-	-	TRBJ1-4	CGRRQINEKLFF	TGCGGGCGGCGACAGATCAATGAAAAACTGTTTTTT
TRBV27	TRBD2	-	TRBJ2-1	CASSLAGRLAGSNEQFF	TGTGCCAGCAGTTTAGCCGGCCGACTAGCGGGAAGCAATGAGCAGTTCTTC
TRBV4-1	TRBD2	-	TRBJ2-1	CASSQDFSGGYNEQFF	TGCGCCAGCAGCCAAGATTTTAGCGGGGGCTACAATGAGCAGTTCTTC
TRBV5-4	-	-	TRBJ1-4	CASSSRGEKEKLFF	TGTGCCAGCAGCTCCCGGGGGGAGAAAGAAAAACTGTTTTTT
TRBV6-5	TRBD2	-	TRBJ2-3	CASSYVGGGAADTQYF	TGTGCCAGCAGTTACGTCGGCGGGGGGGCCGCAGATACGCAGTATTTT
TRBV10-2	TRBD2	-	TRBJ2-1	CASSAKRDHNEQFF	TGCGCCAGCAGTGCCAAGCGGGACCACAATGAGCAGTTCTTC
TRBV2	TRBD2	-	TRBJ2-5	CASSEALAGDNKETQYF	TGTGCCAGCAGTGAAGCCCTAGCGGGGGATAATAAAGAGACCCAGTACTTC
TRBV5-5	-	once	TRBJ1-1	CASSNQNTEAFF	TGTGCCAGCAGTAATCAGAATACTGAAGCTTTCTTT
TRBV2	-	-	TRBJ2-3	CASSEVVSGTQYF	TGTGCCAGCAGTGAAGTTGTATCGGGGACGCAGTATTTT
TRBV6-5	-	-	TRBJ2-1	CASRVASSWEQFF	TGTGCCAGCAGGGTAGCTAGTTCATGGGAGCAGTTCTTC
TRBV6-5	TRBD1	-	TRBJ2-6	CASRGDRAGANVLTF	TGTGCCAGCAGGGGAGACAGGGCTGGGGCCAACGTCCTGACTTTC
TRBV7-9	-	-	TRBJ1-2	CASSFGETNYGYTF	TGTGCCAGCAGCTTCGGTGAGACTAACTATGGCTACACCTTC
TRBV27	TRBD1	-	TRBJ1-2	CASSLQGAGGYTF	TGTGCCAGCAGCTTACAGGGGGCGGGTGGCTACACCTTC
TRBV5-4	TRBD1	-	TRBJ1-1	CASSTGQGASYLTEAFF	TGTGCCAGCAGCACGGGACAGGGGGCAAGTTACTTGACTGAAGCTTTCTTT
TRBV5-1	-	-	TRBJ2-3	CASSLGGSSTDTQYF	TGCGCCAGCAGCTTGGGCGGTTCTAGCACAGATACGCAGTATTTT
TRBV2	-	once	TRBJ2-7	CASSEWDNSYEQYF	TGTGCCAGCAGTGAATGGGACAACTCCTACGAGCAGTACTTC
TRBV18	-	-	TRBJ1-5	CASSPSPPGDQPQHF	TGTGCCAGCTCACCGTCCCCACCGGGGGATCAGCCCCAGCATTTT
TRBV4-1	TRBD1	few	TRBJ2-7	CASSQSGQGAYEQYF	TGCGCCAGCAGCCAATCGGGACAGGGGGCCTACGAGCAGTACTTC
TRBV18	TRBD1	-	TRBJ2-4	CASSPGQVGVNIQYF	TGTGCCAGCTCCCCGGGACAGGTGGGGGTAAACATTCAGTACTTC
TRBV18	-	few	TRBJ2-7	CASREQGDYEQYF	TGTGCCAGCCGAGAGCAAGGAGACTACGAGCAGTACTTC
TRBV6-5	TRBD2	-	TRBJ2-7	CASSYKHREVQYF	TGTGCCAGCAGTTACAAGCATCGGGAGGTGCAGTACTTC
TRBV27	-	-	TRBJ2-1	CASSQGTSYNEQFF	TGTGCCAGCAGCCAGGGGACCTCCTACAATGAGCAGTTCTTC
TRBV6-5	-	-	TRBJ2-7	CASNTRDEQYF	TGTGCCAGCAATACCCGGGACGAGCAGTACTTC
TRBV10-1	-	-	TRBJ1-1	CARSGEQNTEAFF	TGCGCCAGGAGCGGGGAGCAGAACACTGAAGCTTTCTTT
TRBV19	TRBD1	-	TRBJ1-2	CASTGTGGTLLTNYGYTF	TGTGCCAGTACTGGGACAGGGGGTACCCTCCTTACTAACTATGGCTACACCTTC
TRBV19	TRBD1	few	TRBJ1-2	CASSPTGGGYGYTF	TGTGCCAGTAGCCCTACAGGGGGCGGGTATGGCTACACCTTC
TRBV2	-	-	TRBJ1-3	CASSATGNSGNTIYF	TGTGCCAGCAGTGCTACAGGGAACTCTGGAAACACCATATATTTT
TRBV2	TRBD1	-	TRBJ1-2	CASSGQGDYGYTF	TGTGCCAGCAGTGGACAGGGAGACTATGGCTACACCTTC
TRBV9	-	-	TRBJ1-6	CASSPRDSSSYNSPLHF	TGTGCCAGCAGCCCCCGGGACTCCAGCTCCTATAATTCACCCCTCCACTTT
TRBV5-1	TRBD2	-	TRBJ2-5	CASSPRLAGGQQETQYF	TGCGCCAGCAGCCCAAGACTAGCGGGGGGCCAACAAGAGACCCAGTACTTC
TRBV19	TRBD1	-	TRBJ1-1	CASSLGTGRTEAFF	TGTGCCAGTAGTTTAGGGACAGGGCGAACTGAAGCTTTCTTT
TRBV28	-	-	TRBJ1-1	CASSLVPQGSMNTEAFF	TGTGCCAGCAGTTTGGTCCCTCAGGGCTCGATGAACACTGAAGCTTTCTTT
TRBV7-8	TRBD1	once	TRBJ2-3	CASSEGTGGPADTQYF	TGTGCCAGCAGCGAAGGGACAGGGGGGCCAGCAGATACGCAGTATTTT
TRBV3-1/TRBV3-2	-	few	TRBJ1-2	CASSHTTLPLGGYTF	TGTGCCAGCAGCCACACGACATTGCCCCTTGGAGGCTACACCTTC
TRBV25-1	-	-	TRBJ2-4	CASSDPGLTKNIQYF	TGTGCCAGCAGTGACCCAGGGCTTACCAAAAACATTCAGTACTTC
TRBV7-9	TRBD2	-	TRBJ2-1	CASRQVSTSGSNEQFF	TGTGCCAGCAGGCAGGTGTCGACTAGCGGGAGCAATGAGCAGTTCTTC
TRBV5-1	-	-	TRBJ2-2	CASSFRTTGELFF	TGCGCCAGCAGCTTTAGGACTACCGGGGAGCTGTTTTTT
TRBV7-2	-	-	TRBJ2-5	CASSLVRGHQETQYF	TGTGCCAGCAGCTTAGTCAGAGGGCACCAAGAGACCCAGTACTTC
TRBV6-5	-	-	TRBJ2-5	CASSYSRPAGETQYF	TGTGCCAGCAGTTACTCGAGACCGGCGGGAGAGACCCAGTACTTC
TRBV27	-	-	TRBJ2-1	CASSVPAGNEQFF	TGTGCCAGCAGTGTCCCCGCAGGGAATGAGCAGTTCTTC
TRBV5-4	-	-	TRBJ1-1	CASSSGGDGRAFF	TGTGCCAGCAGCTCGGGTGGGGACGGGAGAGCTTTCTTT
TRBV6-5	-	-	TRBJ1-5	CASSIEGFQPQHF	TGTGCCAGCAGTATAGAGGGTTTTCAGCCCCAGCATTTT
TRBV6-5	TRBD2	-	TRBJ2-3	CASSLTSGGVPGTQYF	TGTGCCAGCAGTTTAACTAGCGGGGGCGTCCCGGGTACGCAGTATTTT
TRBV3-1/TRBV3-2	-	-	TRBJ1-6	CASSPTGGDSPLHF	TGTGCCAGCAGCCCTACAGGTGGAGATTCACCCCTCCACTTT
TRBV7-9	TRBD1	-	TRBJ1-3	CASSLQGAAGNTIYF	TGTGCCAGCAGCCTTCAGGGGGCAGCGGGAAACACCATATATTTT
TRBV3-1/TRBV3-2	-	-	TRBJ1-1	CASSQGPMNTEAFF	TGTGCCAGCAGCCAAGGGCCCATGAACACTGAAGCTTTCTTT
TRBV29-1	-	-	TRBJ1-4	CSALFAVEEKLFF	TGCAGCGCCCTATTTGCGGTAGAGGAAAAACTGTTTTTT